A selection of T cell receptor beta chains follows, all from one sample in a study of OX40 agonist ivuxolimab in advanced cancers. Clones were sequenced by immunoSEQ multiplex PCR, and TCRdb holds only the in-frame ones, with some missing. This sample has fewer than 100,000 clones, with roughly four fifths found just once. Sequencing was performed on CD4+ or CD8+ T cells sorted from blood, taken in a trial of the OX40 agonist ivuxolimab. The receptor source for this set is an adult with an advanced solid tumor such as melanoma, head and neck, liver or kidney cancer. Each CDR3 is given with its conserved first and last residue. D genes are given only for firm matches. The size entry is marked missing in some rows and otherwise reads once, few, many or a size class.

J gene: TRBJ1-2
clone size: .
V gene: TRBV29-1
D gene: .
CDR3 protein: CSVTTNYGYTF
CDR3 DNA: TGCAGCGTTACCACCAACTATGGCTACACCTTC

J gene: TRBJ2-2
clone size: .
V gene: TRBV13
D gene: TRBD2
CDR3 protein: CASSSGTSGIRRTGELFF
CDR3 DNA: TGTGCCAGCAGCTCCGGGACTAGCGGGATAAGACGCACCGGGGAGCTGTTTTTT

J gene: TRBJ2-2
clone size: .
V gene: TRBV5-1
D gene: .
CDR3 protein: CASSQGQNLNTGELFF
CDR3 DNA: TGCGCCAGCAGCCAGGGGCAAAATTTGAACACCGGGGAGCTGTTTTTT

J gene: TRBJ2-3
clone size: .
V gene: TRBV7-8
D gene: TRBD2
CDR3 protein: CASSLVASGTASSTDTQYF
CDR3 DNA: TGTGCCAGCAGCTTAGTGGCTAGCGGGACAGCTTCTAGCACAGATACGCAGTATTTT

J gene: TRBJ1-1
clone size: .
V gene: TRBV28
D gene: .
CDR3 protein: CASSSGWKNTEAFF
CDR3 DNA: TGTGCCAGCAGTTCCGGATGGAAGAACACTGAAGCTTTCTTT

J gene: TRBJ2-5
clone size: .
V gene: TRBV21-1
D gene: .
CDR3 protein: CASSKVAGQETQYF
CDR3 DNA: TGTGCCAGCAGCAAAGTTGCGGGCCAAGAGACCCAGTACTTC

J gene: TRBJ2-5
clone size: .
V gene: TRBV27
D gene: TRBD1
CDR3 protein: CASSSRDRGFQETQYF
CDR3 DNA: TGTGCCAGCAGTTCCCGGGACAGGGGATTCCAAGAGACCCAGTACTTC

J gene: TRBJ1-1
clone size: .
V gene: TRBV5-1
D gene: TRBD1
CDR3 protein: CASSLVVGKVEGARLGTEAFF
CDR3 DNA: TGCGCCAGCAGCTTGGTGGTGGGCAAGGTTGAGGGGGCAAGGTTGGGCACTGAAGCTTTCTTT

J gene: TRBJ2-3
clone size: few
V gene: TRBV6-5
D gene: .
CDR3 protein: CASSSASTDTQYF
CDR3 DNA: TGTGCCAGCAGTTCGGCGAGCACAGATACGCAGTATTTT

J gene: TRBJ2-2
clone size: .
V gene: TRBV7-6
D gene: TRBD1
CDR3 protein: CASSSSTGFSGELFF
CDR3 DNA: TGTGCCAGCAGCTCGTCGACAGGGTTCAGTGGGGAGCTGTTTTTT

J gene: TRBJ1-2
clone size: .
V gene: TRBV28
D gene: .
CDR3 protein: CASSPPAGRNYGYTF
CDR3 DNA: TGTGCCAGCAGTCCCCCCGCAGGCAGAAACTATGGCTACACCTTC